The 5 T cell receptor beta chains listed next were all sequenced from one sample in a study of cytomegalovirus exposure and HLA in healthy donors. Primers included in the PCR were 60 Vbeta and 13 Jbeta primers. The table came from immunoSEQ multiplex PCR; TCRdb's copy has only in-frame clones and leaves some out. The sample holds about 280,000 clones, roughly 89% seen once. The specimen was PBMCs. Receptors were obtained from a woman between 18 and 29 years old in good health and CMV-seronegative.

The CDR3 region has the DNA TGTGCCAGCAGCTGGGGAACTAGCCGGGGGGCAGAGACCCAGTACTTC. Protein product: CASSWGTSRGAETQYF. This chain links TRBV5-5 with TRBJ2-5, with D maybe TRBD2 (7 bases). V was pared by 3 bases and J by 4 bases, with 19 bases between. The germline V gene has CDR1 SGHKS and CDR2 YYEKEE (reference sequence). The CDR3 spans 16 residues.

The chain has TRBV7-9 and TRBJ2-5; D possibly corresponds to TRBD1 (6 bases). Deletions cut 6 bases from V and 5 bases from J, with 10 bases between. The CDR3 spans 12 residues. The germline CDR1 and CDR2 sequences are SEHNR and FQNEAQ (reference sequence). This chain's CDR3 is CASSRDRETQYF. Here the CDR3 DNA reads TGTGCCAGCAGTCGAGACAGGGAGACCCAGTACTTC.

V gene TRBV27 combines with J gene TRBJ1-2; D might be TRBD1 (5 bases). Germline V CDR1 and CDR2: MNHEY, SMNVEV (reference sequence). V was clipped by 4 bases and J by 4 bases, with 13 bases between them. The CDR3 sequence is 14 residues long. Here the CDR3 DNA reads TGTGCCAGCAGTTCCACTCAGGGATTCTATGGCTACACCTTC. This codes for CASSSTQGFYGYTF.

The chain couples TRBV10-1 to TRBJ2-1, with D perhaps matching TRBD2 (6 bases). This CDR3 contains 15 residues. The germline V and J ends were trimmed by 2 bases and 3 bases, with 11 bases remaining between them. Germline-derived CDR1 and CDR2 are WNHNN and SYGVQD (reference sequence). The CDR3 DNA is TGCGCCAGCAGTGAGGGGGTTAGCGGCTACAATGAGCAGTTCTTC. This codes for CASSEGVSGYNEQFF.

This chain links TRBV2 with TRBJ1-4; tentative D call: TRBD1 (5 bases). V was pared by 8 bases and J by 6 bases, with 7 bases between. The germline V gene has CDR1 SNHLY and CDR2 FYNNEI. The CDR3 runs 11 residues. CDR3 amino acids: CASGGYEKLFF. As DNA, the CDR3 is TGTGCCAGCGGGGGGTATGAAAAACTGTTTTTT.